The 21 T cell receptor beta chains reported below all come from one sample, sequenced in a study of human T cells and chemical hapten exposure. As to time point: patch test 3, about 24 weeks after DPC sensitization. Treatment noted: therapeutic diphenylcyclopropenone sensitization with weekly scalp DPC. TCRdb fed the RACE reads into MiXCR, producing one record per CDR3 protein. The sample contains 90,000 to 140,000 distinct CDR3 sequences, under 40% of which appear only once. The sample consisted of whole blood, taken in connection with sensitization to the hapten diphenylcyclopropenone (DPC). These receptors were taken from a man in his forties with alopecia areata. Some clones in this sample may be carry-over from other donors' samples.

This clonotype was counted a few times. The V call is TRBV14, the J call TRBJ2-4, with 7 positions matching TRBD2. This CDR3 contains 15 residues. Germline lookup yields CDR1 SGHDN and CDR2 FVKESK. J gave up 2 bases and V 3 bases, and 4 bases lay outside the gene matches. CDR3 residues: CASSHPGGSKNIQYF. DNA of the CDR3: TGTGCCAGCAGCCACCCGGGAGGTTCCAAAAACATTCAGTACTTC.

The chain employs TRBV12-3 or TRBV12-4 and TRBJ1-2; D perhaps matches TRBD1 (6 bases). CDR3 length: 13 residues. Deletions cut 2 bases from V and 8 bases from J, with 12 bases between. The chain's CDR3 is CASSLSGRGGYTF. The CDR3 DNA sequence: TGTGCCAGCAGTTTAAGTGGCAGGGGAGGCTACACCTTC.

This chain joins TRBV9 and TRBJ2-3, with 11 bases fitting TRBD2. The CDR3 loop spans 17 amino acids. Germline CDR1 and CDR2: SGDLS and YYNGEE. With 1 base clipped from V and 2 bases from J, the junction kept 6 bases outside the gene matches. CDR3 DNA: TGTGCCAGCAGCGTAAGGGGGACTAGCGGATACACAGATACGCAGTATTTT. This translates into CASSVRGTSGYTDTQYF.

This chain connects TRBV7-9 to TRBJ1-2; 10 positions agree with TRBD1. Per the germline V gene, CDR1 is SEHNR and CDR2 is FQNEAQ (reference sequence). With V trimmed by 4 bases and J by 6 bases, 14 bases remained unmatched. This CDR3 has 17 residues. The CDR3 loop is CASSSLGIMGTGDGYTF. CDR3 bases: TGTGCCAGCAGCTCCCTGGGAATTATGGGGACAGGGGATGGCTACACCTTC.

This clonotype has only a few counts. The chain employs TRBV4-2 and TRBJ2-7; weak D call: TRBD1 (7 bases). Trimming removed 2 bases at V and 4 bases at J, with 18 bases between. The CDR3 is 16 residues long. Looked up from germline, CDR1 is LGHNA and CDR2 is YNFKEQ. The CDR3 region has the DNA TGTGCCAGCAGCCAACTGCAGGGGGGTGGAGGTTACGAGCAGTACTTC. This codes for CASSQLQGGGGYEQYF.

The gene calls are TRBV6-2 or TRBV6-3 and TRBJ2-1; D is ambiguous. V lost 10 bases, J lost 7 bases, and 26 bases lay in between. Germline V gene lookup returns CDR1 MNHEY and CDR2 SVGEGT. CDR3 length: 16 residues. The CDR3 DNA follows: TGTGCCACACACCCCGGTTCAGACCCTTTTTGGAATGAGCAGTTCTTC. Its translation is CATHPGSDPFWNEQFF.

This clonotype appeared a single time. The V gene is TRBV28, the J gene TRBJ1-4; 7 bases map to TRBD1. The V segment lost 7 bases and the J segment 8 bases; nucleotides outside the gene matches: 7. CDR1 and CDR2 (germline): MDHEN, SYDVKM. The CDR3 runs 13 residues. The CDR3 region is CASTQGSEEKLFF. The CDR3 nucleotides read TGTGCCAGCACACAGGGGTCTGAGGAAAAACTGTTTTTT.

This clonotype was observed at least ten times. The genes are TRBV6-1 and TRBJ2-3, with TRBD2 identical over 10 bases. This CDR3 contains 15 residues. The germline gives CDR1 MNHNS, CDR2 SASEGT. Trimming at V came to 4 bases and at J to 4 bases, leaving 5 bases not matched to a gene. Here the CDR3 DNA reads TGTGCCAGCAGTGTTTCAGCGGGAGGGTCAGATACGCAGTATTTT. Encoded protein: CASSVSAGGSDTQYF.

As regards this clonotype: The junction differs from germline at one of its ends, possibly a read error. The chain carries TRBV4-3 and TRBJ2-1; 16 bases line up with TRBD2. This CDR3 contains 15 residues. The germline V gene has CDR1 LGHNA and CDR2 YSLEER. This CDR3 is CASSQGTSGREEQFF. CDR3 bases: TGCGCCAGCAGTCAAGGGACTAGCGGGAGGGAGGAGCAGTTCTTC.

The chain carries TRBV2 and TRBJ2-3; 9 nucleotides align to TRBD1. The length of the CDR3 is 15 residues. CDR1 and CDR2 from the germline V gene are SNHLY and FYNNEI. V shed 4 bases and J 2 bases; nucleotides not matched to a gene: 4. The CDR3 DNA reads TGTGCCAGCAGTGGGACAGGGGACCACACAGATACGCAGTATTTT. This sequence encodes CASSGTGDHTDTQYF.

The gene calls are TRBV7-9 and TRBJ2-4; tentatively, D is TRBD1 (6 bases). The CDR3 is made up of 13 amino acids. Germline V lookup: CDR1 SEHNR, CDR2 FQNEAQ (reference sequence). Trimming removed 1 base from V and 7 bases from J, with 8 bases in between. CDR3 sequence (DNA): TGTGCCAGCAGCTTAGGGGGGCCTAACATTCAGTACTTC. Translating gives CASSLGGPNIQYF.

The genes are TRBV7-8 and TRBJ2-3; no clear D gene. Looked up from germline, CDR1 is SGHVS and CDR2 is FQNEAQ. This CDR3 spans 16 amino acids. Trimming removed 5 bases from V and 4 bases from J, with 19 bases in between. The CDR3 DNA is TGTGCCAGCAGCCAGGATCTCTCCCCGTCCCCAGATACGCAGTATTTT. It codes for CASSQDLSPSPDTQYF.

The chain recombines TRBV10-2 with TRBJ2-7; perhaps TRBD2 as D (6 bases). Trimming stripped 3 bases from V and 7 bases from J, with 10 bases between. The germline CDR1 and CDR2 sequences are WSHSY and SAAADI. The CDR3 contains 12 residues. Written as DNA, the CDR3 is TGCGCCAGCAGTGATGGGGCGGGGGAGCAGTACGTC. Translated: CASSDGAGEQYV.

J is TRBJ2-3 and V is TRBV24-1; 8 nucleotides line up with TRBD2. Germline V gene data show CDR1 as KGHDR and CDR2 as SFDVKD. The CDR3 extends over 15 amino acids. V dropped 4 bases and J dropped 4; count of bases not matched to a gene: 6. The CDR3: CATSDNSGRPDTQYF. The CDR3 region has the DNA TGTGCCACCAGTGACAACAGCGGGAGACCAGATACGCAGTATTTT.

CDR3 residues: CASSQGQGLYNEQFF. CDR3 in DNA: TGCGCCAGCAGCCAGGGTCAGGGCCTATACAATGAGCAGTTCTTC. V gene TRBV4-3 combines with J gene TRBJ2-1; possibly TRBD1 for D (5 bases). V lost 3 bases to trimming and J lost 4 bases, with 13 bases between them. Germline V gene sequence: CDR1 LGHNA, CDR2 YSLEER. The CDR3 extends over 15 amino acids.

This sequence joins TRBV7-6 and TRBJ2-3; the match to TRBD1 covers 12 bases. The junction had 8 bases not matched to a gene; V was cut back by 0 bases and J by 4 bases. CDR1 and CDR2 from the germline V gene are SGHVS and FNYEAQ. The CDR3 length is 18 residues. The CDR3 loop is CASSLAAFGTGGPDTQYF. The CDR3 bases are TGTGCCAGCAGCTTAGCTGCGTTCGGGACAGGGGGCCCAGATACGCAGTATTTT.

CDR3 sequence: CASSSLTSGRAQYF. CDR3 DNA: TGTGCCAGCAGTTCCCTGACTAGCGGGAGGGCACAGTACTTC. This chain uses TRBV25-1 with TRBJ2-5; 14 bases align to TRBD2. Trimming took 5 bases from V and 11 from J; bases not matched to a gene: 7. CDR1 MGHDK and CDR2 SYGVNS come from the germline V gene. This CDR3 comprises 14 residues.

This clonotype occurred a few times. V is TRBV9 and J is TRBJ2-6; the D gene is possibly TRBD1 (8 bases). Germline V gives CDR1 SGDLS, CDR2 YYNGEE. The V gene lost 4 bases and the J gene lost 0 bases, with 17 bases spanning the gap. The CDR3 loop spans 18 amino acids. For the CDR3, the DNA is TGTGCCAGCAGCCCTTGGACAGGGAGGGTCTCTGGGGCCAACGTCCTGACTTTC. It encodes CASSPWTGRVSGANVLTF.

V and J are TRBV29-1 and TRBJ1-5; D possibly corresponds to TRBD1 (6 bases). Germline V lookup: CDR1 SQVTM, CDR2 ANQGSEA. This CDR3 has 15 amino acids. Trimming shortened V by 4 bases and J by 6 bases, and 19 bases separated the two germline ends. DNA for the CDR3: TGCAGCGTTGCCTCGAAGGGGGTTCTCGGTCAGCCCCAGCATTTT. It codes for CSVASKGVLGQPQHF.

The rearrangement links TRBV5-1 to TRBJ1-1; 8 bases map to TRBD1. Germline V gene sequence: CDR1 SGHRS, CDR2 YFSETQ. The CDR3 has 15 residues. J lost 2 bases, V lost 0 bases, and 3 bases had no gene match. The CDR3 sequence is CASSLAGTGNTEAFF. The CDR3 nucleotides are TGCGCCAGCAGCTTGGCCGGGACAGGTAACACTGAAGCTTTCTTT.

This clonotype occurred a few times. The CDR3 region is CASSPTRLATGELFF. The CDR3 DNA sequence: TGTGCCAGCAGTCCAACCCGACTAGCAACCGGGGAGCTGTTTTTT. The chain joins TRBV6-2 or TRBV6-3 to TRBJ2-2; 7 bases fit TRBD2. The germline CDR1 and CDR2 sequences are MNHEY and SVGEGT. The CDR3 consists of 15 residues. Germline trimming cut 5 bases from V and 5 bases from J; bases unmatched to any gene: 8.